This T cell receptor (beta chain) comes out of a study of blood T cell repertoires in COVID-19. Study in general: Italy, Spain and the United States were the sources of the convalescent and acute COVID-19 samples.

This clone appeared once. Using immunoSEQ multiplex PCR, the repertoire was profiled, and TCRdb retains in-frame clones only, with some absent. The top ten hold roughly 1.5% of the sample, which has about 410,000 clones, 75% to 90% seen once. The V gene lost 6 bases and the J gene lost 0 bases, with 9 bases spanning the gap. Looked up from germline, CDR1 is MNHEY and CDR2 is SMNVEV (reference sequence). The CDR3 extends over 15 amino acids. The TCR originated in a woman in her thirties or forties with COVID-19, enrolled during active disease. Sequencing used peripheral blood. The rearrangement links TRBV27 to TRBJ2-6; D not certain. CDR3 loop: CASRRVSSGANVLTF. The CDR3 DNA reads TGTGCCAGCAGAAGAGTGAGCTCTGGGGCCAACGTCCTGACTTTC.